This entry lists 8 T cell receptor beta chains sequenced from one sample in a study of blood T cell repertoires in COVID-19. Method: immunoSEQ multiplex PCR; TCRdb's copy keeps in-frame clones and lacks some. Among just under 35,000 clones listed, roughly 90% were seen once. Specimen: peripheral blood. The receptors derive from a man aged 55 to 70 with active or convalescent COVID-19.

The chain couples TRBV2 to TRBJ2-7; D remains ambiguous. The V end was cut by 7 bases, the J end by 3 bases, with 7 bases between. This CDR3 spans 11 amino acids. CDR1 SNHLY and CDR2 FYNNEI come from the germline V gene. The CDR3 DNA follows: TGTGCCAGCAAGTTCAGCTACGAGCAGTACTTC. Translating gives CASKFSYEQYF.

The chain has TRBV12-3 or TRBV12-4 and TRBJ1-2; D is unclear. The CDR3 contains 12 residues. V gave up 11 bases and J gave up 8 bases, with 18 bases separating them. The CDR3 DNA follows: TGTGCCGGTAGGTCCCCTTCGCGGGGCTACACCTTC. Its protein product is CAGRSPSRGYTF.

The V gene is TRBV18, the J gene TRBJ1-2; 9 bases match TRBD1. The J segment lost 4 bases and the V segment lost 1 base, leaving 7 bases of the junction unmatched. The germline V gene encodes CDR1 KGHSH and CDR2 LQKENI. This CDR3 region has 16 residues. CDR3 residues: CASSPLGQGTAYGYTF. CDR3 nucleotide sequence: TGTGCCAGCTCACCACTGGGACAGGGCACGGCCTATGGCTACACCTTC. Full variable domain (missing parts from reference TRBV18 and TRBJ1-2): NAGVMQNPRHLVRRRGQEARLRCSPMKGHSHVYWYRQLPEEGLKFMVYLQKENIIDESGMPKERFSAEFPKEGPSILRIQQVVRGDSAAYFCASSPLGQGTAYGYTFGSGTRLTVV.

A single count supports this clone. The chain recombines TRBV15 with TRBJ2-2; 9 bases are a match to TRBD1. J gave up 3 bases and V 9 bases, and 5 bases lay outside the gene matches. Germline V lookup: CDR1 LNHNV, CDR2 YYDKDF (reference sequence). CDR3 length: 14 amino acids. The CDR3 DNA reads TGTGCCACTAGGGACAGGGAGCACACCGGGGAGCTGTTTTTT. Translated: CATRDREHTGELFF.

V is TRBV6-5 and J is TRBJ1-2, with D maybe TRBD1 (6 bases). The CDR3 spans 13 residues. CDR1 is MNHEY, CDR2 SVGAGI, per germline. Trimming cost V 4 bases and J 8 bases, with 14 bases left between them. In DNA, the CDR3 is TGTGCCAGCAGTTCCCAGGGGACGAGGGGCTACACCTTC. This gives the protein CASSSQGTRGYTF.

The chain couples TRBV18 to TRBJ2-1; D unresolved. V lost 0 bases to trimming and J lost 3 bases, with 6 bases between them. Germline V gene data show CDR1 as KGHSH and CDR2 as LQKENI. This CDR3 spans 14 amino acids. The CDR3 DNA reads TGTGCCAGCTCACCACCGGCGGTCTACAATGAGCAGTTCTTC. It encodes CASSPPAVYNEQFF.

This clone turned up a few times. V and J are TRBV12-3 or TRBV12-4 and TRBJ1-1; 8 bases fit TRBD1. With V trimmed by 7 bases and J by 10 bases, 8 bases remained unmatched. This CDR3 is built from 12 residues. CDR3 region: CASTLYDRGAFF. As DNA, the CDR3 is TGTGCCAGCACCCTCTACGACAGGGGAGCTTTCTTT.

This chain links TRBV29-1 with TRBJ2-3, with a weak D call TRBD1 (5 bases). V lost 2 bases, J lost 9 bases, and 15 bases lay in between. CDR1 SQVTM and CDR2 ANQGSEA come from the germline V gene. This CDR3 comprises 13 residues. The CDR3 loop reads CSVEYLRDQTQYF. The CDR3 bases are TGCAGCGTTGAATATCTCAGGGATCAAACGCAGTATTTT.